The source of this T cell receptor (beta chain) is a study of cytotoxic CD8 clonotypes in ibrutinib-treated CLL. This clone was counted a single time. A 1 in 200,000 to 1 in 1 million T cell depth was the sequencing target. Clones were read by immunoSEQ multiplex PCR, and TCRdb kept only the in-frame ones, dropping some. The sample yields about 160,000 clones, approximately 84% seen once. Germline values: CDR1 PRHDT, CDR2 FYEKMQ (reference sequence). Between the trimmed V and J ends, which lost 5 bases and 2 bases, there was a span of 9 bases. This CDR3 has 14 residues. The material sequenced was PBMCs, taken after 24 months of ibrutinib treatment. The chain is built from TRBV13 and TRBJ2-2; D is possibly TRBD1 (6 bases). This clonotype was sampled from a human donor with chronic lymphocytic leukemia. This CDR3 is CASSPGTNTGELFF. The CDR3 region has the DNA TGTGCCAGCAGCCCCGGGACAAACACCGGGGAGCTGTTTTTT.